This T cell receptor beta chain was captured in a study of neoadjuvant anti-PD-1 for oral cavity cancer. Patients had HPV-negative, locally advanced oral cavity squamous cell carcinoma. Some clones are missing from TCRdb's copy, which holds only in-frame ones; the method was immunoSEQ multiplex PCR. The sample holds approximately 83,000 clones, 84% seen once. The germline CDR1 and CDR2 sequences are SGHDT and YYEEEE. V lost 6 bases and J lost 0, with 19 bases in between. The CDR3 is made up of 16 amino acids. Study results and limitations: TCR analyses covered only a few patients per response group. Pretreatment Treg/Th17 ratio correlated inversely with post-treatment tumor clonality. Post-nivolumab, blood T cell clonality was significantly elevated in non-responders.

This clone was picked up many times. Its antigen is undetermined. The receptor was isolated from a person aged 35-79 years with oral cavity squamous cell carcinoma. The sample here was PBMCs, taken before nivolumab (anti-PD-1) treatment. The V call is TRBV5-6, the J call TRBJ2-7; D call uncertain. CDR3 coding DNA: TGTGCCAGCACCTTACGAGGACGGCTGATCTCCTACGAGCAGTACTTC. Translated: CASTLRGRLISYEQYF. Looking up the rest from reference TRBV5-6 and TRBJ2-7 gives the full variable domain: DAGVTQSPTHLIKTRGQQVTLRCSPKSGHDTVSWYQQALGQGPQFIFQYYEEEERQRGNFPDRFSGHQFPNYSSELNVNALLLGDSALYLCASTLRGRLISYEQYFGPGTRLTVT.